A selection of T cell receptor beta chains follows, all from one sample in a study of cytomegalovirus exposure and HLA in healthy donors. Clones were sequenced by immunoSEQ multiplex PCR, and TCRdb holds only the in-frame ones, with some missing. This sample yields some 150,000 clones, of which around 75% are seen a single time; 3.5% belongs to the top ten. The material sequenced was PBMCs. These receptor sequences come from a human donor in good health. Each CDR3 is given with its conserved first and last residue. D genes are given only for firm matches. Size tells how often a clone was seen (once, few, many) or the class of an expanded clone, and some rows leave it out.

>TRBV5-1|-|TRBD1|TRBJ1-5
CASRYGTGDQPQHF
TGCGCCAGCAGGTACGGGACAGGGGATCAGCCCCAGCATTTT
>TRBV27|-|-|TRBJ1-3
CASTLGPGNTIYF
TGTGCCAGCACCTTGGGCCCTGGAAACACCATATATTTT
>TRBV28|-|-|TRBJ1-2
CASSLTHESYGYTF
TGTGCCAGCAGTCTTACCCATGAGAGCTATGGCTACACCTTC
>TRBV18|-|TRBD2|TRBJ2-5
CASSPPLGGETQYF
TGTGCCAGCTCACCACCTCTCGGGGGGGAGACCCAGTACTTC
>TRBV5-1|-|TRBD1|TRBJ2-7
CASSLIGTGVGYEQYF
TGCGCCAGCAGCTTGATCGGGACAGGGGTGGGATACGAGCAGTACTTC
>TRBV6-5|-|-|TRBJ1-2
CASSATLQGNYGYTF
TGTGCCAGCAGTGCTACCCTTCAGGGTAACTATGGCTACACCTTC
>TRBV2|-|-|TRBJ2-3
CASSSLEEDTQYF
TGTGCCAGCAGTTCTCTGGAGGAAGATACGCAGTATTTT
>TRBV6-1|few|-|TRBJ1-2
CASSESRRVYGYTF
TGTGCCAGCAGTGAATCCAGACGGGTCTATGGCTACACCTTC
>TRBV28|-|-|TRBJ1-5
CASSLDRWEQPQHF
TGTGCCAGCAGTTTAGACCGATGGGAGCAGCCCCAGCATTTT
>TRBV28|-|TRBD1|TRBJ1-1
CASSWTGGTEAFF
TGTGCCAGCAGTTGGACAGGGGGTACTGAAGCTTTCTTT
>TRBV29-1|-|-|TRBJ2-3
CSVGYREADTQYF
TGCAGCGTTGGATACAGGGAAGCAGATACGCAGTATTTT
>TRBV2|-|TRBD1|TRBJ1-6
CASSRQGANSPLHF
TGTGCCAGCAGCAGACAGGGGGCAAATTCACCCCTCCACTTT
>TRBV7-2|-|-|TRBJ2-5
CASSSDRQETQYF
TGTGCCAGCAGTTCCGACAGACAAGAGACCCAGTACTTC
>TRBV7-3|-|-|TRBJ2-5
CASSPDWDTETQYF
TGTGCCAGCAGCCCAGATTGGGACACGGAGACCCAGTACTTC
>TRBV6-6|-|TRBD1|TRBJ2-1
CASSRTGTGGYNEQFF
TGTGCCAGCAGTCGTACCGGGACAGGGGGGTACAATGAGCAGTTCTTC
>TRBV7-3|once|TRBD2|TRBJ2-1
CASSLRGTSGSNEQFF
TGTGCCAGCAGCTTAAGGGGAACTAGCGGGAGCAATGAGCAGTTCTTC
>TRBV30|-|-|TRBJ2-6
CAWSVSSGANVLTF
TGTGCCTGGAGTGTCAGCTCTGGGGCCAACGTCCTGACTTTC
>TRBV19|-|TRBD1|TRBJ1-6
CASKGQVYNSPLHF
TGTGCCAGCAAGGGACAGGTATATAATTCACCCCTCCACTTT
>TRBV5-1|-|TRBD1|TRBJ2-7
CASSEGGQGTGEQYF
TGCGCCAGCAGCGAAGGGGGACAGGGGACCGGCGAGCAGTACTTC
>TRBV4-1|once|-|TRBJ1-1
CASSPSLGSTEAFF
TGCGCCAGCAGCCCTAGCCTTGGGAGCACTGAAGCTTTCTTT
>TRBV7-8|-|-|TRBJ2-3
CASSLGQGPFLPATDTQYF
TGTGCCAGCAGCTTAGGTCAGGGCCCCTTCCTGCCGGCCACAGATACGCAGTATTTT
>TRBV7-6|-|-|TRBJ1-3
CASSFGGWSSGNTIYF
TGTGCCAGCAGCTTCGGTGGGTGGAGCTCTGGAAACACCATATATTTT
>TRBV9|once|-|TRBJ2-3
CASTLLARGETDTQYF
TGTGCCAGCACCCTACTAGCGAGGGGGGAGACAGATACGCAGTATTTT
>TRBV29-1|-|TRBD1|TRBJ2-7
CSVEGTGLSYEQYF
TGCAGCGTTGAGGGGACAGGGTTATCCTACGAGCAGTACTTC
>TRBV7-9|once|TRBD1|TRBJ1-2
CSSSLVVGTETPTYGYTF
TGTTCCAGCAGCTTAGTAGTCGGGACAGAAACTCCCACCTATGGCTACACCTTC
>TRBV2|-|TRBD2|TRBJ2-1
CASSEGSLAGGSYNEQFF
TGTGCCAGCAGTGAAGGCTCTTTAGCGGGGGGCTCCTACAATGAGCAGTTCTTC
>TRBV5-1|-|-|TRBJ1-3
CASSLDLGSSGNTIYF
TGCGCCAGCAGCTTGGATCTCGGGAGCTCTGGAAACACCATATATTTT
>TRBV2|-|TRBD1|TRBJ1-1
CASRGDRVNTEAFF
TGTGCCAGCAGGGGGGACAGGGTGAACACTGAAGCTTTCTTT
>TRBV27|-|TRBD1|TRBJ1-3
CASSLTGTAGNTIYF
TGTGCCAGCAGTTTAACAGGGACAGCGGGAAACACCATATATTTT
>TRBV11-3|few|-|TRBJ2-1
CASSLSGWDEQFF
TGTGCCAGCAGCTTAAGCGGGTGGGATGAGCAGTTCTTC
>TRBV28|-|TRBD1|TRBJ1-5
CASTLTGSNQPQHF
TGTGCCAGCACCCTGACAGGGAGCAATCAGCCCCAGCATTTT
>TRBV7-6|once|TRBD2|TRBJ2-5
CASSMPSGRGVKETQYF
TGTGCCAGCAGCATGCCTTCCGGGCGGGGGGTAAAAGAGACCCAGTACTTC
>TRBV7-9|-|TRBD1|TRBJ2-2
CASREQGTNTGELFF
TGTGCCAGCAGGGAACAGGGGACGAACACCGGGGAGCTGTTTTTT
>TRBV7-8|-|TRBD2|TRBJ2-1
CASSLVGGTSRVNEQFF
TGTGCCAGCAGCTTAGTGGGTGGGACTAGCAGGGTCAATGAGCAGTTCTTC
>TRBV4-1|-|TRBD1|TRBJ1-1
CASSQGTGMTEAFF
TGCGCCAGCAGCCAGGGGACAGGGATGACTGAAGCTTTCTTT
>TRBV7-8|-|-|TRBJ2-2
CASSSNPPLSGGELFF
TGTGCCAGCAGCTCAAACCCGCCGCTTAGTGGCGGGGAGCTGTTTTTT
>TRBV5-6|few|TRBD1|TRBJ2-7
CASSPTGTGSHEQYF
TGTGCCAGCAGCCCAACTGGGACAGGGAGCCACGAGCAGTACTTC
>TRBV29-1|-|-|TRBJ1-2
CSVERGNGYGYTF
TGCAGCGTTGAACGAGGGAACGGCTATGGCTACACCTTC
>TRBV6-5|-|TRBD1|TRBJ1-3
CASKGTASGNTIYF
TGTGCCAGCAAGGGGACAGCCTCTGGAAACACCATATATTTT
>TRBV5-6|-|TRBD1|TRBJ2-7
CASSSGTGAYEQYF
TGTGCCAGCAGTTCCGGGACAGGGGCCTACGAGCAGTACTTC
>TRBV7-2|-|-|TRBJ2-7
CASSLDAGLPSMGSYEQYF
TGTGCCAGCAGCTTAGACGCGGGACTTCCTTCCATGGGGTCCTACGAGCAGTACTTC
>TRBV9|-|TRBD1|TRBJ1-2
CASSVENRGDYGYTF
TGTGCCAGCAGCGTAGAGAACAGGGGCGACTATGGCTACACCTTC
>TRBV21-1|-|-|TRBJ1-3
CASSKFPPRNTIYF
TGTGCCAGCAGCAAATTTCCCCCCAGGAACACCATATATTTT
>TRBV30|-|-|TRBJ1-5
CAWSVGGSGNQPQHF
TGTGCCTGGAGTGTAGGAGGTTCGGGCAATCAGCCCCAGCATTTT
>TRBV5-4|-|-|TRBJ1-1
CASSPRVSGRGTEAFF
TGTGCCAGCAGCCCCCGGGTTTCCGGCCGAGGCACTGAAGCTTTCTTT